Listed here are 11 T cell receptor beta chains from one sample, sequenced in a study of naive CD8 T cells in extremely preterm neonates. Produced via immunoSEQ multiplex PCR; TCRdb's table is partial and in-frame only. The table lists about 6,100 clones, 95% to 99% of them singletons, with around 0.37% in the top ten. Elective cesarean births at roughly 35-43 weeks, without labor or membrane rupture, supplied the cord blood. Input material: naive CD8+ T cells from cord blood. The receptors stem from a newborn in good health.

This chain's CDR3 is CASSDSPSGYYEQYF. The CDR3 DNA reads TGTGCCAGCAGCGATTCACCTAGCGGATACTACGAGCAGTACTTC. The chain has TRBV9 and TRBJ2-7; 7 nucleotides agree with TRBD2. This CDR3 spans 15 amino acids. CDR1 is SGDLS and CDR2 is YYNGEE in the germline V gene. V was pared by 3 bases and J by 3 bases, with 9 bases of the junction left unmatched.

CDR3 protein: CASSWGLAGEETQYF. The CDR3 bases are TGTGCCAGCAGCTGGGGACTAGCGGGGGAAGAGACCCAGTACTTC. The chain combines TRBV5-6 with TRBJ2-5; 14 bases line up with TRBD2. J lost 3 bases, V lost 3 bases, and 1 base had no gene match. The CDR3 has 15 residues. Germline CDR1 SGHDT, CDR2 YYEEEE.

This chain joins TRBV23-1 and TRBJ2-3, with 8 bases lining up with TRBD1. TRBV23-1 is assigned to the ORF class and has an uncertain function. The CDR3 has 16 amino acids. Germline trimming cut 0 bases from V and 4 bases from J; bases unmatched to any gene: 6. CDR3 sequence reads: CASSQSNKDRADTQYF. In DNA, the CDR3 is TGCGCCAGCAGTCAATCGAATAAGGACAGGGCAGATACGCAGTATTTT.

The rearrangement links TRBV10-1 to TRBJ2-7; tentative D call: TRBD1 (6 bases). The germline V gene encodes CDR1 WNHNN and CDR2 SYGVQD (reference sequence). The CDR3 has 14 residues. The V gene lost 11 bases and the J gene lost 3 bases, with 20 bases spanning the gap. The CDR3 nucleotides read TGCGCCGATATATCCCCACAGGGTATCTACGAGCAGTACTTC. As protein: CADISPQGIYEQYF.

The CDR3, as DNA: TGTGCCAGCAGCCATCCAGGACTAGACGGCTACGAGCAGTACTTC. Amino acids: CASSHPGLDGYEQYF. This chain connects TRBV14 to TRBJ2-7, with 7 bases identical to TRBD2. This CDR3 spans 15 amino acids. V was pared by 3 bases and J by 3 bases, with 8 bases of the junction left unmatched. Germline CDR1 and CDR2: SGHDN and FVKESK.

The chain has TRBV14 and TRBJ1-3, with unresolved D. Trimming left V 0 bases short and J 2 bases short, with 11 bases between. The CDR3 extends over 16 amino acids. The V gene's germline CDR1 is SGHDN and CDR2 FVKESK. CDR3 sequence: CASSQDSTGTGNTIYF. CDR3 in DNA: TGTGCCAGCAGCCAAGATTCTACGGGAACTGGAAACACCATATATTTT.

V is TRBV29-1 and J is TRBJ2-1; D not certain. V dropped 2 bases and J dropped 4 bases, with 3 bases sitting between them. Germline V CDR1 and CDR2: SQVTM, ANQGSEA. This CDR3 region has 11 residues. The CDR3 loop is CSVERYNEQFF. The CDR3 nucleotides read TGCAGCGTTGAACGGTACAATGAGCAGTTCTTC.

The J gene is TRBJ2-2, the V gene TRBV9; no clear D gene. Germline assignment: CDR1 SGDLS and CDR2 YYNGEE. The CDR3 extends over 14 amino acids. The V end was cut by 0 bases, the J end by 3 bases, with 6 bases between. Here the CDR3 reads CASSVAPYTGELFF. The DNA of the CDR3 is TGTGCCAGCAGCGTAGCCCCCTACACCGGGGAGCTGTTTTTT.

The rearrangement links TRBV19 to TRBJ2-2; no definite D call. This CDR3 spans 17 amino acids. Germline V gene sequence: CDR1 LNHDA, CDR2 SQIVND (reference sequence). V lost 5 bases and J lost 1, with 17 bases in between. CDR3 sequence: CASSFDWSYLNTGELFF. CDR3 bases: TGTGCCAGTAGTTTCGACTGGTCTTATCTGAACACCGGGGAGCTGTTTTTT.

The chain carries TRBV10-1 and TRBJ1-2; 8 bases are a match to TRBD1. CDR1 is WNHNN, CDR2 SYGVQD, per germline (reference sequence). This CDR3 has 12 residues. The junction had 5 bases not matched to a gene; V was cut back by 6 bases and J by 8 bases. Here the CDR3 DNA reads TGCGCCAGCAGCCGTGGACAGGGAGGCTACACCTTC. Amino acids: CASSRGQGGYTF.

The chain employs TRBV6-5 and TRBJ2-7; possibly TRBD1 for D (6 bases). The germline gives CDR1 MNHEY, CDR2 SVGAGI. Deletions cut 9 bases from V and 6 bases from J, with 9 bases between. The CDR3 totals 10 residues. The chain's CDR3 is CARQQGEQYF. CDR3 bases: TGTGCCAGGCAACAGGGCGAGCAGTACTTC.